This T cell receptor (beta chain) originates from a study of T cell repertoires in cytomegalovirus infection. Study-level results: Ex vivo responses were dominated by HLA-C-restricted CMV-specific TCR beta clonotypes.

This CDR3 has 12 amino acids. V dropped 4 bases and J dropped 11 bases, with 14 bases sitting between them. Germline values: CDR1 MNHEY, CDR2 SVGAGI. Worth noting for this clonotype: Antigen: not known.

TCRdb called the reads again in MiXCR, with one record for every CDR3 protein. The data show 600,000 to 700,000 distinct CDR3 sequences, with around 35% seen just once and 18% held by the top ten. The material sequenced was cultured PBMCs, taken from culture after CMV antigen stimulation. The chain uses TRBV6-5 and TRBJ1-1; D is uncertain. The TCR comes from a human donor in good health (CMV status not recorded). Some clones in this sample may be carry-over from other donors' samples. CDR3 loop: CASSSLGTRAFF. The CDR3 DNA is TGTGCCAGCAGTTCTCTGGGTACTAGGGCTTTCTTT.